Shown below are 28 T cell receptor beta chains from a single sample sequenced in a study of shared clonotypes between healthy human individuals (dated by TCRdb to 2019 to 2021). Library method: the immunoSEQ multiplex PCR assay. TCRdb's version of the immuneACCESS table is confined to in-frame rearrangements and falls short of the full clone set. An unresolved V gene accounts for under half of the shortfall where checked; the remainder is of unknown origin. The sample table shows approximately 2.5 million clones, and roughly 92% are seen once. Jointly, the top ten make up more than 0.12% of the sample. Input material: naive CD4+ T cells sorted from blood. What this sample's cell subset or site label stands for: CD45RA+ positively selected. These receptors originate from a man between 18 and 29 years old in good health.

The V gene is TRBV19, the J gene TRBJ2-7, with unresolved D. The CDR3 contains 13 residues. Germline values: CDR1 LNHDA, CDR2 SQIVND (reference sequence). Between the trimmed V and J ends, which lost 5 bases and 3 bases, there was a span of 11 bases. CDR3: CASSSQGDYEQYF. In DNA form, the CDR3 reads TGTGCCAGTAGTTCCCAAGGCGACTACGAGCAGTACTTC.

This rearrangement joins TRBV6-5 to TRBJ1-2, with a tentative D call TRBD1 (5 bases). The CDR3 has 15 residues. V was clipped by 5 bases and J by 7 bases, with 20 bases between them. Germline values: CDR1 MNHEY, CDR2 SVGAGI. CDR3 loop: CASSAIQEVRSGYTF. Written as DNA, the CDR3 is TGTGCCAGCAGTGCGATACAGGAGGTTCGTTCTGGCTACACCTTC.

This clone was seen only once. The chain carries TRBV11-2 and TRBJ1-4; weak D call: TRBD1 (6 bases). The germline V gene has CDR1 SGHAT and CDR2 FQNNGV. The CDR3 is 16 amino acids. Trimming took 5 bases from V and 0 from J, leaving 13 bases between them. CDR3 bases: TGTGCCAGCAGCCTAGGGGGTCTTGCAACTAATGAAAAACTGTTTTTT. Residues: CASSLGGLATNEKLFF.

V gene TRBV5-1 combines with J gene TRBJ2-5; D call uncertain. CDR1 and CDR2 from the germline V gene are SGHRS and YFSETQ. This CDR3 is built from 14 residues. V was trimmed by 0 bases and J by 2 bases, leaving 8 bases between them. The CDR3 nucleotides are TGCGCCAGCAGCTTGGTGGGGATACAAGAGACCCAGTACTTC. Protein product: CASSLVGIQETQYF.

The V and J genes are TRBV7-9 and TRBJ1-2, with D perhaps TRBD1 (5 bases). This CDR3 is 15 amino acids long. The V gene lost 3 bases and the J gene lost 2 bases, with 13 bases spanning the gap. Germline-derived CDR1 and CDR2 are SEHNR and FQNEAQ (reference sequence). CDR3 sequence: CASSFTGFGNYGYTF. The CDR3 DNA follows: TGTGCCAGCAGCTTTACAGGATTCGGGAACTATGGCTACACCTTC.

This chain's CDR3 is CASSQTGLSNQPQHF. The CDR3, as DNA: TGCGCCAGCAGCCAAACAGGGTTGAGCAATCAGCCCCAGCATTTT. This chain uses TRBV4-3 with TRBJ1-5, with D perhaps matching TRBD1 (6 bases). The V gene lost 2 bases and the J gene lost 1 base, with 9 bases spanning the gap. The CDR3 is 15 residues long. Germline CDR1 LGHNA, CDR2 YSLEER.

This chain joins TRBV11-3 and TRBJ2-3, with D uncertain. In germline, CDR1 is SGHNT, CDR2 YENEEA. Between the trimmed V and J ends, which lost 0 bases and 0 bases, there was a span of 4 bases. CDR3 length equals 14 residues. Written as DNA, the CDR3 is TGTGCCAGCAGCTTAGAGGCCAGCACAGATACGCAGTATTTT. Encoded protein: CASSLEASTDTQYF.

The chain is built from TRBV19 and TRBJ1-6, with D unresolved. V was pared by 1 base and J by 5 bases, with 21 bases between. This CDR3 spans 19 amino acids. The germline CDR1 and CDR2 sequences are LNHDA and SQIVND (reference sequence). CDR3: CASSIGAGRARQNNSPLHF. In nucleotides, the CDR3 is TGTGCCAGTAGTATAGGCGCCGGGAGAGCCAGACAAAATAATTCACCCCTCCACTTT.

The genes are TRBV5-4 and TRBJ1-6, with D uncertain. The V gene lost 0 bases and the J gene lost 10 bases, with 14 bases spanning the gap. CDR1 SGHNT and CDR2 YYREEE come from the germline V gene (reference sequence). The CDR3 sequence is 15 residues long. This chain's CDR3 is CASSLDQTPPSPLHF. The CDR3 DNA reads TGTGCCAGCAGCTTGGATCAGACTCCCCCCTCACCCCTCCACTTT. Together with reference TRBV5-4 and TRBJ1-6, the CDR3 gives the full variable domain: ETGVTQSPTHLIKTRGQQVTLRCSSQSGHNTVSWYQQALGQGPQFIFQYYREEENGRGNFPPRFSGLQFPNYSSELNVNALELDDSALYLCASSLDQTPPSPLHFGNGTRLTVT.

V and J are TRBV5-1 and TRBJ2-7; D possibly corresponds to TRBD2 (5 bases). Trimming shortened V by 0 bases and J by 9 bases, and 13 bases separated the two germline ends. This CDR3 has 13 residues. CDR1 and CDR2 (germline): SGHRS, YFSETQ. Here the CDR3 DNA reads TGCGCCAGCAGCTTGGAGTCAGGTGGAGGGCAGTACTTC. Its translation: CASSLESGGGQYF.

This sequence joins TRBV4-3 and TRBJ1-5; 9 nucleotides line up with TRBD1. J gave up 6 bases and V 3 bases, and 6 bases lay outside the gene matches. The CDR3 extends over 15 amino acids. Germline V CDR1 and CDR2: LGHNA, YSLEER. Here the CDR3 reads CASSQEGTGSQPQHF. Written as DNA, the CDR3 is TGCGCCAGCAGCCAGGAGGGGACAGGGTCTCAGCCCCAGCATTTT.

The V and J genes are TRBV7-2 and TRBJ2-5; D might be TRBD2 (7 bases). Germline CDR1 SGHTA, CDR2 FQGNSA. V was trimmed by 5 bases and J by 2 bases, leaving 21 bases between them. This CDR3 is 17 amino acids long. CDR3 sequence (DNA): TGTGCCAGCAGCCCTCGGTGGGGGGGCCGTCAACAAGAGACCCAGTACTTC. Amino acid sequence: CASSPRWGGRQQETQYF.

A single count supports this clone. This chain joins TRBV5-1 and TRBJ2-7; 10 positions match TRBD2. The germline CDR1 and CDR2 sequences are SGHRS and YFSETQ. The ends lost 0 bases at V and 2 bases at J; junction bases unmatched: 5. The CDR3 sequence is 16 residues long. CDR3 loop: CASSLGSGGITYEQYF. CDR3 nucleotide sequence: TGCGCCAGCAGCTTGGGTAGCGGGGGGATAACCTACGAGCAGTACTTC.

The chain links TRBV25-1 to TRBJ2-3, with a weak D call TRBD2 (6 bases). The germline gives CDR1 MGHDK, CDR2 SYGVNS. The V end lost 1 base, the J end lost 2 bases, and 13 bases lay between the germline ends. The CDR3 consists of 16 residues. The CDR3 nucleotides read TGTGCCAGCAGTGAATCAAACCGGGAGCCCACAGATACGCAGTATTTT. Protein sequence: CASSESNREPTDTQYF.

This chain links TRBV5-1 with TRBJ2-2, with D possibly being TRBD1 (6 bases). This CDR3 is 15 amino acids long. V lost 6 bases, J lost 10 bases, and 22 bases lay in between. CDR1 SGHRS and CDR2 YFSETQ come from the germline V gene. CDR3 in amino acids: CASNPGHLFGLELFF. The CDR3 region has the DNA TGCGCCAGCAACCCGGGACACCTTTTCGGCTTGGAGCTGTTTTTT.

The chain links TRBV7-2 to TRBJ2-3; no reliable D call. CDR3 length equals 17 residues. Trimming took off 1 base at V and 5 bases at J, with 19 bases between the two ends. The germline CDR1 and CDR2 sequences are SGHTA and FQGNSA. CDR3 in amino acids: CASSLVIMGGFLDTQYF. For the CDR3, the DNA is TGTGCCAGCAGCTTAGTGATCATGGGTGGATTTTTAGATACGCAGTATTTT. The entire variable domain, with the rest obtained from reference TRBV7-2 and TRBJ2-3, is as follows: GAGVSQSPSNKVTEKGKDVELRCDPISGHTALYWYRQSLGQGLEFLIYFQGNSAPDKSGLPSDRFSAERTGGSVSTLTIQRTQQEDSAVYLCASSLVIMGGFLDTQYFGPGTRLTVL.

The chain links TRBV6-5 to TRBJ2-7; D is perhaps TRBD2 (6 bases). The germline V gene encodes CDR1 MNHEY and CDR2 SVGAGI. The CDR3 covers 15 residues. The V gene lost 5 bases and the J gene lost 4 bases, with 18 bases spanning the gap. DNA for the CDR3: TGTGCCAGCAGTCGAGAATGGCGGGGTGCTTACGAGCAGTACTTC. It yields the protein CASSREWRGAYEQYF.

On this clone itself: Other DNA sequences in this sample translate to the same CDR3. CDR3 DNA sequence: TGTGCCAGCAGCCTGGGACTAGCGGGAGACGAGCAGTACTTC. Amino acids: CASSLGLAGDEQYF. The chain links TRBV7-2 to TRBJ2-7, with 14 positions matching TRBD2. CDR1 is SGHTA and CDR2 is FQGNSA in the germline V gene. The junction had 2 bases not matched to a gene; V was cut back by 5 bases and J by 5 bases. The CDR3 runs 14 residues.

For this clone: This same CDR3 is encoded by further DNA sequences in the sample. J is TRBJ2-2 and V is TRBV27, with TRBD2 matching over 7 bases. Germline V gene sequence: CDR1 MNHEY, CDR2 SMNVEV (reference sequence). Losses at the gene ends were 6 bases for V and 4 bases for J; bases not matched to a gene: 5. This CDR3 comprises 14 residues. Here the CDR3 DNA reads TGTGCCAGCAGCCTAGCGGCAGGCACCGGGGAGCTGTTTTTT. Protein: CASSLAAGTGELFF.

The chain links TRBV9 to TRBJ2-1; 12 bases are shared with TRBD2. The J segment lost 7 bases and the V segment lost 7 bases, leaving 3 bases of the junction unmatched. The CDR3 length is 13 residues. CDR1 SGDLS and CDR2 YYNGEE come from the germline V gene. The CDR3 spells CASGLAGGNEQFF. The CDR3 DNA follows: TGTGCCAGCGGCCTAGCGGGAGGGAATGAGCAGTTCTTC. The variable domain in full, with the rest retrieved from reference TRBV9 and TRBJ2-1, is DSGVTQTPKHLITATGQRVTLRCSPRSGDLSVYWYQQSLDQGLQFLIQYYNGEERAKGNILERFSAQQFPDLHSELNLSSLELGDSALYFCASGLAGGNEQFFGPGTRLTVL.

This CDR3 reads CSVGLTKVAGDYEQYF. The CDR3 coding sequence is TGCAGCGTTGGCCTGACGAAGGTAGCGGGGGACTACGAGCAGTACTTC. The chain joins TRBV29-1 to TRBJ2-7, with 9 bases aligning to TRBD2. With 4 bases clipped from V and 3 bases from J, the junction kept 13 bases outside the gene matches. CDR1 and CDR2 (germline): SQVTM, ANQGSEA. CDR3 length equals 16 residues.

Turning to this clone: Additional DNA sequences in this sample encode the identical CDR3. The chain recombines TRBV20-1 with TRBJ2-5; D is ambiguous. The CDR3 is made up of 11 amino acids. Trimming took off 2 bases at V and 2 bases at J, with 3 bases between the two ends. Germline V gives CDR1 DFQATT, CDR2 SNEGSKA (reference sequence). Here the CDR3 DNA reads TGCAGTGCTAGAAGGCAAGAGACCCAGTACTTC. Encoded protein: CSARRQETQYF.

This clone has a single count. The chain is built from TRBV19 and TRBJ1-1; TRBD1 aligns across 7 bases. Trimming at V came to 1 base and at J to 9 bases, leaving 11 bases not matched to a gene. CDR1 is LNHDA, CDR2 SQIVND, per germline (reference sequence). The CDR3 has 15 residues. The CDR3 region is CASSIVETGRIQAFF. Written as DNA, the CDR3 is TGTGCCAGTAGTATAGTAGAGACAGGGCGAATCCAAGCTTTCTTT. Combining the CDR3 with reference TRBV19 and TRBJ1-1 gives the whole variable domain DGGITQSPKYLFRKEGQNVTLSCEQNLNHDAMYWYRQDPGQGLRLIYYSQIVNDFQKGDIAEGYSVSREKKESFPLTVTSAQKNPTAFYLCASSIVETGRIQAFFGQGTRLTVV.

The chain has TRBV19 and TRBJ1-4; D ambiguous. Germline values: CDR1 LNHDA, CDR2 SQIVND (reference sequence). CDR3 size: 13 residues. The germline V and J ends were trimmed by 8 bases and 3 bases, with 10 bases remaining between them. The CDR3 protein is CASSRSPNEKLFF. Here the CDR3 DNA reads TGTGCCAGTTCCCGGAGTCCTAATGAAAAACTGTTTTTT.

This chain joins TRBV25-1 and TRBJ1-5; D possibly corresponds to TRBD1 (5 bases). Germline V CDR1 and CDR2: MGHDK, SYGVNS. The CDR3 is 14 residues long. Deletions cut 3 bases from V and 3 bases from J, with 9 bases between. CDR3 bases: TGTGCCAGCAGTGATTCGGGGGACAATCAGCCCCAGCATTTT. As protein: CASSDSGDNQPQHF.

V usage is TRBV7-2 and J usage is TRBJ1-2; D is possibly TRBD1 (5 bases). CDR3 length: 17 amino acids. Germline CDR1 reads SGHTA; CDR2 reads FQGNSA. Between the trimmed V and J ends, which lost 6 bases and 8 bases, there was a span of 28 bases. CDR3 bases: TGTGCCAGCAGTATAGATGGGCAGGGAGCCACCTTGGGGGGCTACACCTTC. Translating it yields CASSIDGQGATLGGYTF.

The chain couples TRBV5-4 to TRBJ2-7; perhaps TRBD1 as D (6 bases). The V and J ends lost 4 bases and 6 bases respectively, with 14 bases between them. CDR1 is SGHNT and CDR2 is YYREEE in the germline V gene (reference sequence). This CDR3 is built from 13 residues. CDR3 in amino acids: CASSPQGFGEQYF. Here the CDR3 DNA reads TGTGCCAGCAGCCCACAGGGATTCGGCGAGCAGTACTTC.

The chain joins TRBV5-1 to TRBJ2-7; TRBD1 matches 7 bases. The CDR3 contains 14 residues. V dropped 4 bases and J dropped 7; count of bases not matched to a gene: 11. Germline CDR1 SGHRS, CDR2 YFSETQ. This CDR3 is CASSMGQKVLEQYF. The CDR3 DNA is TGCGCCAGCAGCATGGGACAGAAAGTCTTGGAGCAGTACTTC.